This T cell receptor beta chain appears in the sequencing data of a study of T cell changes during pregnancy in multiple sclerosis. The V segment lost 10 bases and the J segment 4 bases; nucleotides outside the gene matches: 10. The germline CDR1 and CDR2 sequences are MNHEY and SVGAGI. The CDR3 is 14 residues long. Produced via immunoSEQ multiplex PCR; TCRdb's table is partial and in-frame only. Of more than 60,000 clones in the sample, 91% are singletons; the top ten hold under 0.3%. Sequences were derived from CD4+ T cells from peripheral blood mononuclear cells, sampled in the third trimester of pregnancy. The chain employs TRBV6-5 and TRBJ2-7; 10 bases fit TRBD1. This clonotype was obtained from a female donor in good health, enrolled as a control in a pregnancy study. The DNA of the CDR3 is TGTGCCACCCGACTGGGGACAGGGGTTTACGAGCAGTACTTC. Translation: CATRLGTGVYEQYF.